The 27 T cell receptor beta chains below were found in one sample sequenced in a study of T cell repertoires in cytomegalovirus infection. What these receptors recognize is not known. MiXCR, run by TCRdb on the reads, gives a single entry per CDR3 protein. The sample holds around 710,000 distinct CDR3 sequences, 25% to 35% seen once. Sequencing was performed on cultured CD8+ T cells from PBMCs, taken from culture after CMV antigen stimulation. Receptors were obtained from a human donor in good health (CMV status not recorded). Some clones in this sample may be carry-over from other donors' samples.

This clonotype was recorded once. The J gene is TRBJ1-2, the V gene TRBV10-2, with TRBD1 as a possible D gene (5 bases). Germline V gives CDR1 WSHSY, CDR2 SAAADI. V lost 7 bases, J lost 2 bases, and 14 bases lay in between. CDR3 length equals 14 residues. Written as DNA, the CDR3 is TGCGCCAGCAATACACGAAAGGGGAACTATGGCTACACCTTC. Translation: CASNTRKGNYGYTF.

This clonotype appeared a few times. V gene TRBV6-1 combines with J gene TRBJ1-6; D gene uncertain. This CDR3 comprises 16 residues. The germline V gene has CDR1 MNHNS and CDR2 SASEGT. V was shortened by 1 base and J by 5 bases, with 12 bases between the two germline ends. As DNA, the CDR3 is TGTGCCAGCAGTGAAGTGGGGTTACGGAATAATTCACCCCTCCACTTT. It is translated as CASSEVGLRNNSPLHF.

The chain joins TRBV7-6 to TRBJ1-1; D is unresolved. CDR1 and CDR2 from the germline V gene are SGHVS and FNYEAQ. Trimming took 3 bases from V and 1 from J, leaving 9 bases between them. The CDR3 length is 14 residues. CDR3 nucleotides: TGTGCCAGCAGCTTCTGGGGTTCGAACACTGAAGCTTTCTTT. Translation: CASSFWGSNTEAFF. The full variable domain, in which reference TRBV7-6 and TRBJ1-1 provide the parts outside the CDR3, is GAGVSQSPRYKVTKRGQDVALRCDPISGHVSLYWYRQALGQGPEFLTYFNYEAQQDKSGLPNDRFSAERPEGSISTLTIQRTEQRDSAMYRCASSFWGSNTEAFFGQGTRLTVV.

This clonotype was seen only a few times. CDR3 in DNA: TGTGCCAGCAGTGATGGCGGGGGGCGATACGAGCAGTACTTC. Its protein is CASSDGGGRYEQYF. The genes are TRBV25-1 and TRBJ2-7; TRBD2 aligns across 8 bases. Looked up from germline, CDR1 is MGHDK and CDR2 is SYGVNS. Unmatched junction bases numbered 5, after V lost 3 bases and J lost 4 bases. The CDR3 is 14 amino acids.

As regards this clonotype: Relative to the germline gene, one junction end is altered; a read error may explain this. DNA of the CDR3: TGTGCCAGCCGGCCCTCCCATAATTCACCCCTCCACTTT. This sequence encodes CASRPSHNSPLHF. This chain links TRBV2 with TRBJ1-6; D is ambiguous. The V gene's germline CDR1 is SNHLY and CDR2 FYNNEI. The length of the CDR3 is 13 residues.

The V call is TRBV7-3, the J call TRBJ2-1; D is perhaps TRBD1 (5 bases). This CDR3 contains 15 residues. The germline V gene encodes CDR1 SGHTA and CDR2 FQGTGA. V lost 0 bases and J 7 bases, leaving 13 bases between the germline ends. The CDR3 spells CASSLTRQGRNEQFF. CDR3 bases: TGTGCCAGCAGCTTAACGAGGCAGGGTAGGAATGAGCAGTTCTTC.

The chain is built from TRBV4-3 and TRBJ1-4; D is uncertain. The CDR3 contains 15 residues. V was trimmed by 1 base and J by 0 bases, leaving 6 bases between them. The germline V gene has CDR1 LGHNA and CDR2 YSLEER. CDR3 residues: CASSQALATNEKLFF. The CDR3 region has the DNA TGCGCCAGCAGCCAAGCTCTCGCAACTAATGAAAAACTGTTTTTT.

The rearrangement links TRBV27 to TRBJ2-1, with D maybe TRBD1 (6 bases). This CDR3 contains 15 residues. Between the trimmed V and J ends, which lost 3 bases and 2 bases, there was a span of 11 bases. Per the germline V gene, CDR1 is MNHEY and CDR2 is SMNVEV (reference sequence). The CDR3 loop is CASSFEGDTYNEQFF. The CDR3 DNA reads as TGTGCCAGCAGTTTTGAGGGGGATACCTACAATGAGCAGTTCTTC.

This clonotype came up a few times. This sequence joins TRBV6-1 and TRBJ1-2; 9 nucleotides agree with TRBD1. The V and J ends lost 2 bases and 7 bases, in that order; junction bases with no gene match: 5. The CDR3 extends over 14 amino acids. Germline CDR1 is MNHNS and CDR2 is SASEGT. The CDR3 loop is CASSETGGNGGYTF. The CDR3 DNA reads as TGTGCCAGCAGTGAAACAGGGGGCAACGGTGGCTACACCTTC.

In its sample, this clonotype was seen many times. The J gene is TRBJ2-2, the V gene TRBV7-6, with 10 bases matching TRBD2. The V gene's germline CDR1 is SGHVS and CDR2 FNYEAQ. The V and J ends lost 5 bases and 6 bases, in that order; junction bases with no gene match: 9. CDR3 length: 16 residues. CDR3 loop: CASSPGLASPPGELFF. The CDR3, as DNA: TGTGCCAGCAGCCCGGGACTAGCGTCTCCTCCCGGGGAGCTGTTTTTT.

A note on this clonotype: The junction and the germline gene differ at one end; a read error may be behind it. The CDR3 DNA reads as TGTGCCAGCAGTTACTCCCGGGGCGAGAAGGGGGCCAAGCATTTC. This translates into CASSYSRGEKGAKHF. The chain carries TRBV6-6 and TRBJ1-5, with 7 bases fitting TRBD1. The CDR3 runs 15 residues. Germline-derived CDR1 and CDR2 are MNHNY and SVGAGI (reference sequence).

The V and J genes are TRBV3-1 and TRBJ2-5, with D tentatively TRBD1 or TRBD2 (5 bases each). The CDR3 runs to 12 residues. Trimming pared 3 bases from V and 6 bases from J, leaving 8 bases between. From germline, CDR1 is LGHDT and CDR2 YNNKEL (reference sequence). The CDR3 here is CASSQWGKTQYF. CDR3 nucleotide sequence: TGTGCCAGCAGCCAGTGGGGGAAGACCCAGTACTTC.

The chain recombines TRBV4-1 with TRBJ1-1; D might be TRBD1 (6 bases). CDR1 MGHRA and CDR2 YSYEKL come from the germline V gene. The CDR3 consists of 16 residues. V shed 6 bases and J shed 3 bases, with 20 bases lying between them. The DNA for the CDR3 is TGCGCCAGCAGACCCGACATTCCCGGGGGCTACACTGAAGCTTTCTTT. Its translation is CASRPDIPGGYTEAFF.

In its sample, this clonotype was seen a few times. The chain couples TRBV28 to TRBJ2-3, with D unresolved. The CDR3 is 14 residues long. V lost 7 bases and J 2 bases, leaving 13 bases between the germline ends. CDR1 MDHEN and CDR2 SYDVKM come from the germline V gene. This CDR3 is CASTPPRDTDTQYF. As DNA, the CDR3 is TGTGCCAGCACTCCCCCTCGTGACACAGATACGCAGTATTTT.

The chain recombines TRBV4-1 with TRBJ2-5; 7 bases are shared with TRBD1. CDR1 is MGHRA, CDR2 YSYEKL, per germline. Trimming cost V 4 bases and J 4 bases; bases outside gene matches: 3. CDR3 length: 13 residues. The CDR3 loop is CASSPGTAETQYF. Written as DNA, the CDR3 is TGCGCCAGCAGCCCTGGGACAGCAGAGACCCAGTACTTC.

The genes are TRBV12-3 or TRBV12-4 and TRBJ1-1; D is uncertain. This CDR3 spans 13 amino acids. V was shortened by 6 bases and J by 4 bases, with 12 bases between the two germline ends. CDR3 DNA: TGTGCCAGCAGGGTGGCTCCAGGCACTGAAGCTTTCTTT. Translating it yields CASRVAPGTEAFF.

This clonotype was counted at least ten times. The V and J genes are TRBV13 and TRBJ1-1; maybe TRBD1 (5 bases). This CDR3 has 13 amino acids. Germline CDR1 and CDR2: PRHDT and FYEKMQ (reference sequence). Trimming pared 11 bases from V and 6 bases from J, leaving 19 bases between. The CDR3 loop is CAGGGGRGPEAFF. CDR3 DNA sequence: TGTGCCGGGGGAGGCGGGAGAGGCCCTGAAGCTTTCTTT.

This clonotype has more than one count but fewer than ten. The chain couples TRBV7-9 to TRBJ1-5, with 8 bases lining up with TRBD1. The CDR3 extends over 16 amino acids. The V segment lost 1 base and the J segment 7 bases; nucleotides outside the gene matches: 9. The germline CDR1 and CDR2 sequences are SEHNR and FQNEAQ (reference sequence). CDR3 coding DNA: TGTGCCAGCAGCTTAGTTCGTGAGACAGGGGCCCAGCCCCAGCATTTT. This gives the protein CASSLVRETGAQPQHF. Complete variable domain (other parts from reference TRBV7-9 and TRBJ1-5): DTGVSQNPRHKITKRGQNVTFRCDPISEHNRLYWYRQTLGQGPEFLTYFQNEAQLEKSRLLSDRFSAERPKGSFSTLEIQRTEQGDSAMYLCASSLVRETGAQPQHFGDGTRLSIL.

The chain joins TRBV6-2 or TRBV6-3 to TRBJ2-2; D unresolved. V lost 3 bases to trimming and J lost 6 bases, with 17 bases between them. The germline gives CDR1 MNHEY, CDR2 SVGEGT. This CDR3 has 16 amino acids. The CDR3 loop is CASSYGRWSESGELFF. As DNA, the CDR3 is TGTGCCAGCAGTTATGGGCGATGGAGTGAGTCCGGGGAGCTGTTTTTT.

The CDR3 loop reads CAISESAPDQPQHF. In DNA, the CDR3 is TGTGCCATCAGTGAGTCGGCACCAGATCAGCCCCAGCATTTT. This chain links TRBV10-3 with TRBJ1-5; D unresolved. The CDR3 is made up of 14 amino acids. The V gene lost 0 bases and the J gene lost 5 bases, with 8 bases spanning the gap. Germline V gives CDR1 ENHRY, CDR2 SYGVKD.

The rearrangement uses TRBV28 and TRBJ2-2; D gene ambiguous. Germline-derived CDR1 and CDR2 are MDHEN and SYDVKM. The V end lost 5 bases, the J end lost 5 bases, and 12 bases lay between the germline ends. CDR3 length: 14 residues. The CDR3: CASSPQTRTGELFF. The DNA of the CDR3 is TGTGCCAGCAGTCCCCAGACCCGTACCGGGGAGCTGTTTTTT.

This clonotype was counted only a few times. V usage is TRBV27 and J usage is TRBJ2-1; tentatively, D is TRBD1 or TRBD2 (5 bases each). Per the germline V gene, CDR1 is MNHEY and CDR2 is SMNVEV (reference sequence). Trimming removed 3 bases at V and 2 bases at J, with 8 bases between. The CDR3 is 14 amino acids. CDR3 in amino acids: CASSFRGPYNEQFF. For the CDR3, the DNA is TGTGCCAGCAGTTTCCGGGGACCCTACAATGAGCAGTTCTTC.

The gene calls are TRBV12-3 or TRBV12-4 and TRBJ2-7; 12 nucleotides line up with TRBD2. The CDR3 consists of 15 residues. V was pared by 5 bases and J by 2 bases, with 4 bases of the junction left unmatched. The CDR3 loop is CASSPSGGAPYEQYF. CDR3 nucleotides: TGTGCCAGCAGTCCTAGCGGGGGGGCCCCCTACGAGCAGTACTTC.

This clonotype was seen more than once but under ten times. In DNA form, the CDR3 reads TGTGCCAGCAGCTCACTGGGGGGCACAGAAGGGTTCGGTGAGCAGTTCTTC. Protein sequence: CASSSLGGTEGFGEQFF. The chain recombines TRBV7-6 with TRBJ2-1; the D gene could be TRBD1 or TRBD2 (6 bases each). Deletions cut 4 bases from V and 9 bases from J, with 25 bases between. The CDR3 has 17 residues. Germline-derived CDR1 and CDR2 are SGHVS and FNYEAQ.

The J gene is TRBJ2-5, the V gene TRBV15; 7 nucleotides agree with TRBD1. The V and J ends lost 0 bases and 1 base, in that order; junction bases with no gene match: 5. The CDR3 loop spans 16 amino acids. CDR1 and CDR2 (germline): LNHNV, YYDKDF (reference sequence). The CDR3 DNA sequence: TGTGCCACCAGCAGAGATTCCCGGACAGGCCAAGAGACCCAGTACTTC. This encodes CATSRDSRTGQETQYF.

CDR3 amino acids: CATGLQTADTQYF. The CDR3, as DNA: TGTGCCACCGGACTGCAAACGGCAGATACGCAGTATTTT. V usage is TRBV10-3 and J usage is TRBJ2-3; perhaps TRBD2 as D (5 bases). CDR1 and CDR2 from the germline V gene are ENHRY and SYGVKD. V was trimmed by 10 bases and J by 4 bases, leaving 15 bases between them. The CDR3 spans 13 residues.

This clonotype has at least ten counts. This sequence joins TRBV7-2 and TRBJ2-3, with D possibly matching TRBD2 (5 bases). This CDR3 contains 15 residues. Germline V CDR1 and CDR2: SGHTA, FQGNSA. V gave up 1 base and J gave up 3 bases, with 11 bases separating them. CDR3 coding DNA: TGTGCCAGCAGCTTAGTACTAGTAGCGACAGATACGCAGTATTTT. Translated: CASSLVLVATDTQYF.